The sample holds a few counts of the clone carrying this TCR beta chain. What it binds is unknown. CD8+CD57+ cell expansion had been shown by flow cytometry in patients chosen for sequencing. The enrolled patients all had severe acquired aplastic anemia. This specimen belongs to a study of CD8+CD57+ T cells in acquired aplastic anemia. Across the study: Sorted cells (CD4+ and CD8+) yielded DNA amounts that averaged 3.2 ug.

The template used for profiling TCR beta VDJ and CDR3 was genomic DNA. TCRdb used MiXCR to reprocess the reads, holding one entry per CDR3 protein. The sample yields roughly 200,000 distinct CDR3 sequences, around 60% seen once. Study-wide results and limits: Significance was not reached for CD8+ Simpson's diversity between patients and controls. Patients had around 30 CD8+ CDR3 sequences in common with controls (the shared set).

Trimming removed 5 bases from V and 1 base from J; junction bases left unmatched: 8. The CDR3 is made up of 15 amino acids. Germline V gives CDR1 DFQATT, CDR2 SNEGSKA (reference sequence). Sample: sorted CD4+, CD8+, or CD8+CD57+ T cells (not recorded which) from PBMCs. The chain carries TRBV20-1 and TRBJ2-7; 10 positions match TRBD2. This receptor was obtained from a human donor with aplastic anemia. CDR3 sequence: CSAWTSGGGSYEQYF. CDR3 nucleotide sequence: TGCAGTGCTTGGACTAGCGGAGGTGGGTCCTACGAGCAGTACTTC.